Below are 10 T cell receptor beta chains sequenced from a single sample in a study of OX40 agonist ivuxolimab in advanced cancers. Sequencing used immunoSEQ multiplex PCR; TCRdb keeps in-frame clones, though not all of them. The sample holds 40,000 to 50,000 clones, about 85% seen once. Sequences were derived from CD4+ or CD8+ T cells sorted from blood, sampled in a trial of the OX40 agonist ivuxolimab. The receptor set was obtained from an adult with an advanced solid tumor such as melanoma, head and neck, liver or kidney cancer.

J is TRBJ1-2 and V is TRBV27; 9 positions match TRBD1. The CDR3 has 18 residues. V gave up 8 bases and J gave up 1 base; unmatched junction bases: 17. Germline-derived CDR1 and CDR2 are MNHEY and SMNVEV (reference sequence). The CDR3 nucleotides read TGTGCCAGCTCTCTGACCGGGACAGGGATTTTGGGTAACTATGGCTACACCTTC. This sequence encodes CASSLTGTGILGNYGYTF.

This clone has just one count. The chain carries TRBV5-1 and TRBJ1-4; no firm D call. The CDR3 consists of 14 residues. Germline CDR1 reads SGHRS; CDR2 reads YFSETQ. V gave up 4 bases and J gave up 8 bases, with 15 bases separating them. CDR3 in DNA: TGCGCCAGCAGCCAGGACGGCTTCGGGGAAAAACTGTTTTTT. This sequence encodes CASSQDGFGEKLFF.

V is TRBV7-6 and J is TRBJ2-2, with 9 bases fitting TRBD2. From germline, CDR1 is SGHVS and CDR2 FNYEAQ. V was clipped by 5 bases and J by 1 base; unmatched bases: 5. This CDR3 is 16 amino acids long. CDR3 region: CASSRRGGENTGELFF. The CDR3 DNA reads as TGTGCCAGCAGCCGCCGCGGGGGGGAGAACACCGGGGAGCTGTTTTTT.

This clone was detected once. This chain connects TRBV4-3 to TRBJ1-2, with D perhaps TRBD1 (6 bases). V dropped 3 bases and J dropped 4 bases, with 21 bases sitting between them. CDR3 length: 17 amino acids. Germline CDR1 is LGHNA and CDR2 is YSLEER. The CDR3 DNA is TGCGCCAGCAGCCAGGGACACCCTCCAATTGGGGTCTATGGCTACACCTTC. Translated: CASSQGHPPIGVYGYTF.

The rearrangement uses TRBV27 and TRBJ2-2; D not resolved. Looked up from germline, CDR1 is MNHEY and CDR2 is SMNVEV (reference sequence). V was pared by 2 bases and J by 0 bases, with 10 bases between. This CDR3 is built from 16 residues. The CDR3 region has the DNA TGTGCCAGCAGTTTAGTTGGCTCAGCGAACACCGGGGAGCTGTTTTTT. Translated, it gives CASSLVGSANTGELFF.

As to this clone: Distinct nucleotide sequences in the sample also encode this CDR3. This chain uses TRBV5-6 with TRBJ2-7, with unresolved D. Trimming took off 0 bases at V and 3 bases at J, with 4 bases between the two ends. CDR3 length equals 12 residues. CDR1 and CDR2 (germline): SGHDT, YYEEEE. The CDR3 loop is CASSLGDYEQYF. As DNA, the CDR3 is TGTGCCAGCAGCTTGGGGGACTACGAGCAGTACTTC.

This chain joins TRBV5-1 and TRBJ2-2; D perhaps matches TRBD2 (5 bases). The CDR3 loop spans 15 amino acids. The V gene lost 3 bases and the J gene lost 4 bases, with 13 bases spanning the gap. Germline lookup yields CDR1 SGHRS and CDR2 YFSETQ. This CDR3 reads CASSSEAKLTGELFF. As DNA, the CDR3 is TGCGCCAGCAGCTCGGAGGCAAAACTCACCGGGGAGCTGTTTTTT.

The J gene is TRBJ2-2, the V gene TRBV2, with 10 positions matching TRBD1. Germline-derived CDR1 and CDR2 are SNHLY and FYNNEI. Unmatched junction bases numbered 2, after V lost 3 bases and J lost 1 base. The CDR3 sequence is 16 residues long. CDR3 loop: CASSERTGGNTGELFF. The CDR3 nucleotides are TGTGCCAGCAGTGAGAGGACAGGGGGGAACACCGGGGAGCTGTTTTTT.

The genes are TRBV5-1 and TRBJ2-3; TRBD1 might be the D (6 bases). The length of the CDR3 is 15 residues. V was cut by 4 bases and J by 6 bases, with 18 bases left in between. Germline CDR1 is SGHRS and CDR2 is YFSETQ. CDR3 nucleotides: TGCGCCAGCAGCGCCGGGACAAACCCGGGGGATACGCAGTATTTT. This translates into CASSAGTNPGDTQYF.

The V and J genes are TRBV28 and TRBJ1-2; the D gene is possibly TRBD1 (6 bases). The V gene lost 10 bases and the J gene lost 1 base, with 10 bases spanning the gap. The V gene's germline CDR1 is MDHEN and CDR2 SYDVKM. The CDR3 sequence is 12 residues long. This chain's CDR3 is CATPGVNYGYTF. CDR3 in DNA: TGTGCCACCCCAGGGGTTAACTATGGCTACACCTTC.